This is a list of T cell receptor beta chains from one sample in a study of patients and donors after allogeneic stem cell transplantation. Each CDR3 protein is one row after TCRdb ran MiXCR on the RT-PCR reads. Here the sample spans about 410,000 distinct CDR3 sequences, 16% being singletons. The sample consisted of blood, either unsorted or a sorted T cell fraction (not recorded which). Receptor source: a human donor who was either an allogeneic HSCT recipient or a stem cell or donor lymphocyte infusion donor (not recorded which). It is not recorded whose cells these are; they may come from a transplant donor. CDR3s include the opening cysteine and the closing phenylalanine or tryptophan. D genes are given only for firm matches. Clone size is given for some rows only: seen once, a few or many times, or a class if the clone is expanded.

v_call: TRBV4-1
d_call: TRBD1
clone_size: few
j_call: TRBJ1-5
cdr3_aa: CASSQRTGVSNQPQHF
cdr3_nt: TGCGCCAGCAGCCAAAGGACAGGGGTTAGCAATCAGCCCCAGCATTTT

v_call: TRBV16
d_call: .
clone_size: .
j_call: TRBJ2-7
cdr3_aa: CASSQSDTYEQYF
cdr3_nt: TGTGCCAGCAGCCAATCGGACACCTACGAGCAGTACTTC

v_call: TRBV6-4
d_call: TRBD2
clone_size: few
j_call: TRBJ2-1
cdr3_aa: CASSRTSGVLGEQFF
cdr3_nt: TGTGCCAGCAGTAGAACTAGCGGAGTCCTTGGTGAGCAGTTCTTC

v_call: TRBV6-1
d_call: .
clone_size: .
j_call: TRBJ2-6
cdr3_aa: CASSEMAGANVLTF
cdr3_nt: TGTGCCAGCAGTGAGATGGCTGGGGCCAACGTCCTGACTTTC

v_call: TRBV12-3/TRBV12-4
d_call: TRBD2
clone_size: few
j_call: TRBJ2-1
cdr3_aa: CASRAPSGRYNEQFF
cdr3_nt: TGTGCCAGCAGGGCACCTAGCGGCCGCTACAATGAGCAGTTCTTC

v_call: TRBV9
d_call: .
clone_size: .
j_call: TRBJ2-7
cdr3_aa: CASSVDGTPYEQYF
cdr3_nt: TGTGCCAGCAGCGTAGACGGGACACCCTACGAGCAGTACTTC

v_call: TRBV7-2
d_call: TRBD1
clone_size: few
j_call: TRBJ2-1
cdr3_aa: CASSNDRGSYNEQFF
cdr3_nt: TGTGCCAGCAGTAACGACAGGGGTAGCTACAATGAGCAGTTCTTC

v_call: TRBV7-9
d_call: .
clone_size: .
j_call: TRBJ1-2
cdr3_aa: CASSLKAQTLNYGYTF
cdr3_nt: TGTGCCAGCAGCTTAAAGGCACAGACTTTGAACTATGGCTACACCTTC

v_call: TRBV27
d_call: TRBD2
clone_size: few
j_call: TRBJ2-1
cdr3_aa: CASSLSDTVGRVEQFF
cdr3_nt: TGTGCCAGCAGTTTATCGGATACTGTGGGGAGGGTTGAGCAGTTCTTC

v_call: TRBV20-1
d_call: .
clone_size: .
j_call: TRBJ2-5
cdr3_aa: CSAIRSGTWGETQYF
cdr3_nt: TGCAGTGCCATTAGGTCCGGGACGTGGGGAGAGACCCAGTACTTC

v_call: TRBV7-2
d_call: .
clone_size: .
j_call: TRBJ1-1
cdr3_aa: CASGWVNREAFF
cdr3_nt: TGTGCCAGCGGGTGGGTCAACAGGGAAGCTTTCTTT

v_call: TRBV2
d_call: .
clone_size: .
j_call: TRBJ1-6
cdr3_aa: CASRADGLNSPLHF
cdr3_nt: TGTGCCAGCAGGGCTGACGGACTAAATTCACCCCTCCACTTT

v_call: TRBV5-1
d_call: .
clone_size: .
j_call: TRBJ2-2
cdr3_aa: CASSGQGRSNTGELFF
cdr3_nt: TGCGCCAGCAGCGGCCAAGGGCGTTCGAACACCGGGGAGCTGTTTTTT

v_call: TRBV18
d_call: .
clone_size: .
j_call: TRBJ2-2
cdr3_aa: CASSKGMNTGELFF
cdr3_nt: TGTGCCAGCTCAAAGGGGATGAACACCGGGGAGCTGTTTTTT

v_call: TRBV5-6
d_call: .
clone_size: many
j_call: TRBJ1-4
cdr3_aa: CASSLESLINEKLFF
cdr3_nt: TGTGCCAGCAGCTTGGAGTCCCTAATCAATGAAAAACTGTTTTTT

v_call: TRBV7-9
d_call: TRBD1
clone_size: few
j_call: TRBJ2-2
cdr3_aa: CASSFILGQGAAGELFF
cdr3_nt: TGTGCCAGCAGCTTTATCCTGGGACAGGGGGCAGCCGGGGAGCTGTTTTTT

v_call: TRBV19
d_call: .
clone_size: many
j_call: TRBJ1-1
cdr3_aa: CASSLRLNTEAFF
cdr3_nt: TGTGCCAGTAGTCTCCGACTGAACACTGAAGCTTTCTTT

v_call: TRBV4-2
d_call: TRBD1
clone_size: few
j_call: TRBJ2-5
cdr3_aa: CASSQEDRAGETQYF
cdr3_nt: TGTGCCAGCAGCCAAGAGGACAGGGCCGGAGAGACCCAGTACTTC

v_call: TRBV20-1
d_call: TRBD2
clone_size: .
j_call: TRBJ2-1
cdr3_aa: CSARRRSSGSNEQFF
cdr3_nt: TGCAGTGCCCGTAGGCGGTCTAGCGGGAGCAATGAGCAGTTCTTC

v_call: TRBV6-1
d_call: .
clone_size: .
j_call: TRBJ2-5
cdr3_aa: CASKKTRNQETQYF
cdr3_nt: TGTGCCAGCAAAAAAACACGTAACCAAGAGACCCAGTACTTC

v_call: TRBV9
d_call: TRBD1
clone_size: .
j_call: TRBJ1-5
cdr3_aa: CASSSRGQGDQPQHF
cdr3_nt: TGTGCCAGCAGCTCAAGGGGACAGGGAGACCAGCCCCAGCATTTT

v_call: TRBV29-1
d_call: .
clone_size: .
j_call: TRBJ2-5
cdr3_aa: CSVRKGGTDGTQYF
cdr3_nt: TGCAGCGTTCGGAAGGGAGGAACAGATGGAACCCAGTACTTC

v_call: TRBV6-1
d_call: TRBD1
clone_size: many
j_call: TRBJ1-5
cdr3_aa: CASRTRQGIDQPQHF
cdr3_nt: TGTGCCAGCAGAACCCGACAGGGTATCGATCAGCCCCAGCATTTT

v_call: TRBV15
d_call: .
clone_size: few
j_call: TRBJ2-1
cdr3_aa: CATSRGWGSIDEQFF
cdr3_nt: TGTGCCACCAGCAGGGGGTGGGGCTCCATAGATGAGCAGTTCTTC

v_call: TRBV20-1
d_call: TRBD2
clone_size: few
j_call: TRBJ2-3
cdr3_aa: CSAPFGGGANTQYF
cdr3_nt: TGCAGTGCCCCCTTTGGCGGGGGGGCGAATACGCAGTATTTT

v_call: TRBV5-1
d_call: TRBD1
clone_size: .
j_call: TRBJ1-1
cdr3_aa: CASSRQGARTEAFF
cdr3_nt: TGCGCCAGCAGCAGACAGGGGGCTCGAACTGAAGCTTTCTTT

v_call: TRBV6-6
d_call: .
clone_size: .
j_call: TRBJ2-7
cdr3_aa: CASSYRDPYEQYF
cdr3_nt: TGTGCCAGCAGTTACCGTGACCCCTACGAGCAGTACTTC

v_call: TRBV3-1
d_call: .
clone_size: few
j_call: TRBJ1-5
cdr3_aa: CASSLGESNQPQHF
cdr3_nt: TGTGCCAGCAGCCTCGGGGAGAGCAATCAGCCCCAGCATTTT

v_call: TRBV7-2
d_call: .
clone_size: few
j_call: TRBJ2-3
cdr3_aa: CASTGGSRTDTQYF
cdr3_nt: TGTGCCAGCACCGGGGGCTCTAGGACAGATACGCAGTATTTT

v_call: TRBV7-2
d_call: .
clone_size: .
j_call: TRBJ1-1
cdr3_aa: CASSYMREGGEAFF
cdr3_nt: TGTGCCAGCAGCTACATGAGGGAGGGGGGTGAAGCTTTCTTT

v_call: TRBV2
d_call: .
clone_size: few
j_call: TRBJ2-2
cdr3_aa: CASAYYTGELFF
cdr3_nt: TGTGCCAGCGCGTATTACACCGGGGAGCTGTTTTTT

v_call: TRBV5-6
d_call: .
clone_size: .
j_call: TRBJ2-7
cdr3_aa: CASSLARTRGAEQYF
cdr3_nt: TGTGCCAGCAGCTTGGCCCGCACGAGGGGAGCCGAGCAGTACTTC

v_call: TRBV18
d_call: .
clone_size: .
j_call: TRBJ2-7
cdr3_aa: CASSPGSAGFPYEQYF
cdr3_nt: TGTGCCAGCTCACCGGGGTCGGCGGGATTTCCCTACGAGCAGTACTTC

v_call: TRBV12-3/TRBV12-4
d_call: TRBD1
clone_size: few
j_call: TRBJ1-3
cdr3_aa: CASRLDRGRDTIYF
cdr3_nt: TGTGCCAGCAGACTGGACAGGGGGAGAGACACCATATATTTT

v_call: TRBV12-5
d_call: TRBD2
clone_size: few
j_call: TRBJ2-3
cdr3_aa: CASGLGGDDTQYF
cdr3_nt: TGTGCTAGTGGTCTGGGGGGGGACGATACGCAGTATTTT

v_call: TRBV5-1
d_call: TRBD1
clone_size: few
j_call: TRBJ1-2
cdr3_aa: CASSAGQGRGGYTF
cdr3_nt: TGCGCCAGCAGCGCCGGACAGGGAAGGGGTGGCTACACCTTC

v_call: TRBV5-5
d_call: TRBD1
clone_size: few
j_call: TRBJ1-6
cdr3_aa: CASSGRQGVDNSPLHF
cdr3_nt: TGTGCCAGCAGCGGACGACAGGGGGTGGATAATTCACCCCTCCACTTT

v_call: TRBV20-1
d_call: .
clone_size: .
j_call: TRBJ1-1
cdr3_aa: CSAPRSNTEAFF
cdr3_nt: TGCAGTGCTCCTAGATCGAACACTGAAGCTTTCTTT

v_call: TRBV12-3/TRBV12-4
d_call: TRBD1
clone_size: few
j_call: TRBJ1-2
cdr3_aa: CASSLGGDSFNYGYTF
cdr3_nt: TGTGCCAGCAGTTTAGGGGGGGACAGCTTTAACTATGGCTACACCTTC

v_call: TRBV20-1
d_call: .
clone_size: few
j_call: TRBJ1-5
cdr3_aa: CSASRSGRSNQPQHF
cdr3_nt: TGCAGTGCTAGTAGAAGTGGGCGAAGCAATCAGCCCCAGCATTTT

v_call: TRBV18
d_call: TRBD1
clone_size: .
j_call: TRBJ1-3
cdr3_aa: CASSPDRVDTIYF
cdr3_nt: TGTGCCAGCTCACCCGACAGGGTAGACACCATATATTTT

v_call: TRBV19
d_call: .
clone_size: few
j_call: TRBJ2-2
cdr3_aa: CASSAARSNGELFF
cdr3_nt: TGTGCCAGTAGTGCGGCCAGATCAAACGGGGAGCTGTTTTTT

v_call: TRBV5-1
d_call: .
clone_size: few
j_call: TRBJ2-5
cdr3_aa: CASTRSGLQETQYF
cdr3_nt: TGCGCCAGCACGCGGTCGGGCCTCCAAGAGACCCAGTACTTC

v_call: TRBV11-2
d_call: TRBD1
clone_size: few
j_call: TRBJ2-3
cdr3_aa: CASSSGQGQKDTQYF
cdr3_nt: TGTGCCAGCAGCTCAGGACAGGGACAGAAGGATACGCAGTATTTT

v_call: TRBV7-2
d_call: TRBD2
clone_size: many
j_call: TRBJ2-1
cdr3_aa: CASSLVPSGAYNEQFF
cdr3_nt: TGTGCCAGCAGCTTAGTACCCAGCGGGGCTTACAATGAGCAGTTCTTC

v_call: TRBV7-8
d_call: .
clone_size: .
j_call: TRBJ2-2
cdr3_aa: CASSPRDQNTGELFF
cdr3_nt: TGTGCCAGCAGCCCCAGGGACCAGAACACCGGGGAGCTGTTTTTT

v_call: TRBV7-9
d_call: TRBD2
clone_size: once
j_call: TRBJ2-1
cdr3_aa: CASSRRGTSGSGDEQFF
cdr3_nt: TGTGCCAGCAGCCGAAGAGGGACTAGCGGGAGTGGCGATGAGCAGTTCTTC

v_call: TRBV18
d_call: .
clone_size: few
j_call: TRBJ2-3
cdr3_aa: CASSRLVGQYTDTQYF
cdr3_nt: TGTGCCAGCTCACGTTTGGTTGGACAGTACACAGATACGCAGTATTTT

v_call: TRBV6-2/TRBV6-3
d_call: .
clone_size: .
j_call: TRBJ2-1
cdr3_aa: CASRFTLPNEQFF
cdr3_nt: TGTGCCAGCAGATTCACACTCCCCAATGAGCAGTTCTTC

v_call: TRBV20-1
d_call: TRBD2
clone_size: once
j_call: TRBJ2-7
cdr3_aa: CSARTTSGLYEQYF
cdr3_nt: TGCAGTGCTAGAACGACTAGCGGTCTCTACGAGCAGTACTTC

v_call: TRBV4-3
d_call: .
clone_size: many
j_call: TRBJ2-7
cdr3_aa: CASSQAVTYEQYF
cdr3_nt: TGCGCCAGCAGCCAAGCTGTTACCTACGAGCAGTACTTC

v_call: TRBV7-2
d_call: TRBD2
clone_size: .
j_call: TRBJ2-7
cdr3_aa: CASSYLAGGTGYEQYF
cdr3_nt: TGTGCCAGCAGCTACCTAGCGGGGGGCACGGGCTACGAGCAGTACTTC

v_call: TRBV20-1
d_call: TRBD2
clone_size: few
j_call: TRBJ2-3
cdr3_aa: CSASQLAADTDTQYF
cdr3_nt: TGCAGTGCTAGCCAACTAGCGGCCGACACAGATACGCAGTATTTT

v_call: TRBV12-3/TRBV12-4
d_call: .
clone_size: few
j_call: TRBJ2-7
cdr3_aa: CASSWYPTSYEQYF
cdr3_nt: TGTGCCAGCAGTTGGTACCCGACCTCCTACGAGCAGTACTTC

v_call: TRBV25-1
d_call: TRBD2
clone_size: few
j_call: TRBJ2-5
cdr3_aa: CASSESSGRLETQYF
cdr3_nt: TGTGCCAGCAGTGAATCTAGCGGGAGACTGGAGACCCAGTACTTC

v_call: TRBV6-5
d_call: .
clone_size: .
j_call: TRBJ1-1
cdr3_aa: CASSYSFETPFF
cdr3_nt: TGTGCCAGCAGTTACTCGTTTGAGACTCCTTTCTTT

v_call: TRBV18
d_call: .
clone_size: few
j_call: TRBJ2-3
cdr3_aa: CASSPTTGIGTQYF
cdr3_nt: TGTGCCAGCTCACCAACCACGGGTATAGGAACGCAGTATTTT

v_call: TRBV4-1
d_call: .
clone_size: many
j_call: TRBJ1-1
cdr3_aa: CASSTFGGARTEAFF
cdr3_nt: TGCGCCAGCAGCACCTTCGGAGGGGCGCGGACTGAAGCTTTCTTT

v_call: TRBV20-1
d_call: .
clone_size: few
j_call: TRBJ1-5
cdr3_aa: CSARTPRGPGQPQHF
cdr3_nt: TGCAGTGCTAGGACCCCCAGGGGACCCGGTCAGCCCCAGCATTTT